This entry lists 5 T cell receptor beta chains sequenced from one sample in a study of T cell repertoires in cytomegalovirus infection. TCRdb reprocessed the reads with MiXCR, giving one entry per CDR3 protein. The sample includes 35,000 to 55,000 distinct CDR3 sequences, under 20% of them seen just once. Which antigens these TCRs recognize remains unknown. Sequencing used CD8+ T cells from cultured PBMCs, obtained from culture after CMV antigen stimulation. All receptors come from a human donor in good health (CMV status not recorded). Some clones in this sample may be carry-over from other donors' samples.

This clonotype was counted many times. V gene TRBV6-1 combines with J gene TRBJ2-7, with TRBD1 matching 12 bases. Germline CDR1 and CDR2: MNHNS and SASEGT. The V gene end was trimmed by 4 bases and the J gene end by 7 bases; junction bases not matched to a gene: 5. This CDR3 contains 14 residues. CDR3 protein: CASSGDRGLREQYF. As DNA, the CDR3 is TGTGCCAGCAGTGGGGACAGGGGGCTAAGAGAGCAGTACTTC.

V is TRBV24-1 and J is TRBJ2-2; D might be TRBD1 (7 bases). Germline assignment: CDR1 KGHDR and CDR2 SFDVKD. V was pared by 9 bases and J by 1 base, with 14 bases between. The CDR3 is 15 residues long. The CDR3: CATGPGDRNTGELFF. The CDR3, as DNA: TGTGCCACCGGCCCGGGGGACAGGAACACCGGGGAGCTGTTTTTT.

This clonotype was seen a few times. The rearrangement joins TRBV9 to TRBJ1-5, with D tentatively TRBD1 (6 bases). The V end lost 0 bases, the J end lost 4 bases, and 11 bases lay between the germline ends. The CDR3 sequence is 15 residues long. Per the germline V gene, CDR1 is SGDLS and CDR2 is YYNGEE. The CDR3 protein is CASSVDWGANQPQHF. The CDR3, as DNA: TGTGCCAGCAGCGTAGACTGGGGGGCTAATCAGCCCCAGCATTTT.

This clonotype was seen a few times. The CDR3 protein is CSAPTTSGREHTQYF. The CDR3, as DNA: TGCAGTGCTCCAACGACTAGCGGGAGGGAACATACGCAGTATTTT. V and J are TRBV20-1 and TRBJ2-3; TRBD2 matches 14 bases. Germline values: CDR1 DFQATT, CDR2 SNEGSKA (reference sequence). The V gene end was trimmed by 5 bases and the J gene end by 7 bases; junction bases not matched to a gene: 8. The CDR3 sequence is 15 residues long.

This clonotype was observed a few times. V and J are TRBV27 and TRBJ2-7, with TRBD2 matching 14 bases. In germline, CDR1 is MNHEY, CDR2 SMNVEV (reference sequence). The CDR3 consists of 14 residues. Trimming took 2 bases from V and 9 from J; bases not matched to a gene: 3. The CDR3 here is CASSLGTSGRRQYF. Written as DNA, the CDR3 is TGTGCCAGCAGTTTAGGGACTAGCGGGAGAAGGCAGTACTTC.